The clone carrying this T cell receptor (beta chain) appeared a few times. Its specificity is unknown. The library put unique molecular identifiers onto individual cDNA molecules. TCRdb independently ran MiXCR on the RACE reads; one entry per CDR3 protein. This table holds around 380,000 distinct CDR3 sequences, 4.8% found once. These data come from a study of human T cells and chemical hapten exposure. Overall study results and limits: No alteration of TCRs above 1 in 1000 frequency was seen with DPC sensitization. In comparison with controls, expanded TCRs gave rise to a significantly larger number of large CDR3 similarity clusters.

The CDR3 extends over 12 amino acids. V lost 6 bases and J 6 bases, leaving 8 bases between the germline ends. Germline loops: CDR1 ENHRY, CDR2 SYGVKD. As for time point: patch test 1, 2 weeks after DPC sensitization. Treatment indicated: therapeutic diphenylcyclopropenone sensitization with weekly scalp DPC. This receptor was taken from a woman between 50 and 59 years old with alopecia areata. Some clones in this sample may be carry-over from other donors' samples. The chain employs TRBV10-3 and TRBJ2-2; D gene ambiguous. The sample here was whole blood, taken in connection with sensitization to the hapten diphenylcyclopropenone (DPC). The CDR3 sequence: CAIRLGPGELFF. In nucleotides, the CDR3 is TGTGCCATCAGGTTAGGCCCCGGGGAGCTGTTTTTT.